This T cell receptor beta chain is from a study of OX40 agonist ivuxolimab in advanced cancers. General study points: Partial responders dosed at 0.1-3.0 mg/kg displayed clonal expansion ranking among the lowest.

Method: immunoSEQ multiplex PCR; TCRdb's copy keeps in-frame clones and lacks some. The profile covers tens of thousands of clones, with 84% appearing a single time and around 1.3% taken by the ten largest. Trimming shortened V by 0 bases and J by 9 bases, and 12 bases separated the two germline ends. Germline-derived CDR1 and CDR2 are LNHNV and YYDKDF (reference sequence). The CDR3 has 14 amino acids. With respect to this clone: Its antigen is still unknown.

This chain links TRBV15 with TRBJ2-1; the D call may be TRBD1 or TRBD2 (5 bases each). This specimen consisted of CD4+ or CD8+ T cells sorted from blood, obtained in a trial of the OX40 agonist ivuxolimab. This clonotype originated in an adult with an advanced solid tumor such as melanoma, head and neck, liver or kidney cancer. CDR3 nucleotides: TGTGCCACCAGCAGAGATGTAGGGGACGGTGAGCAGTTCTTC. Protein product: CATSRDVGDGEQFF.